This T cell receptor (beta chain) was captured in a study of blood T cell repertoires in COVID-19. Looking at the study overall: PBMCs, B-cell-depleted T cells, or T cells provided the cDNA or gDNA that made up the material.

On this clone: No conserved phenylalanine or tryptophan is present at the end of the CDR3, so a read error is the likely explanation. No DNA is shown, since the ends of the CDR3 on it are uncertain; the CDR3 is the one TCRdb lists.

Enrollees, about 18 to 89 years old, lived in fewer than 25 US areas. The study counted Cohort 3 donors as recovered given two negative PCRs, clearance, or symptom resolution. The CDR3 contains 11 residues when both ends are counted. Germline V gene sequence: CDR1 MDHEN, CDR2 SYDVKM. TCRdb keeps only in-frame clones here, not all; method: immunoSEQ multiplex PCR. Counted here are 300,000 to 400,000 clones, around 87% occurring once; the ten biggest clones make up 1%. The sequencing sample was made of PBMCs or T cells enriched from blood (not recorded which). J is TRBJ1-1 and V is TRBV28; the table calls TRBD1, which could not be checked here. The TCR originated in a man between 18 and 29 years old who had recovered from COVID-19. The CDR3 loop reads CASSSPARTFV.